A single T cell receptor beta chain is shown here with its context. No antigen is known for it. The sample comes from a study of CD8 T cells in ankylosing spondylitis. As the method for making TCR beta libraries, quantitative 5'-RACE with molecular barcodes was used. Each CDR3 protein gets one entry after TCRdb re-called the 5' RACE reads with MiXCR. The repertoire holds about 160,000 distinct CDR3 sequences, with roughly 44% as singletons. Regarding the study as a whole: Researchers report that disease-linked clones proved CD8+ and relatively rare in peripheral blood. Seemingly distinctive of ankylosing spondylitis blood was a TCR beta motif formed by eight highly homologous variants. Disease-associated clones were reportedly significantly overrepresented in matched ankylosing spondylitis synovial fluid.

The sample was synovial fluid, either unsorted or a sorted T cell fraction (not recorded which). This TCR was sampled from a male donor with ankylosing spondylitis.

The CDR3 DNA reads TGTGCCAGCCGCACCAGGGTTCGCCCCCACGAGCAGTACTTC. Amino acid sequence: CASRTRVRPHEQYF. V and J are TRBV12-3 or TRBV12-4 and TRBJ2-7; perhaps TRBD1 as D (5 bases). The CDR3 covers 14 residues. Trimming removed 8 bases at V and 5 bases at J, with 19 bases between.